The 20 T cell receptor beta chains given below trace back to one sample, sequenced in a study of blood T cell repertoires in COVID-19. The table came from immunoSEQ multiplex PCR; TCRdb's copy has only in-frame clones and leaves some out. The repertoire has about 250,000 clones, 70% to 90% of them found once; the top ten carry 5.1%. Sequencing was performed on peripheral blood. Receptor source: a man between 45 and 60 years old with COVID-19, enrolled during active disease.

V is TRBV5-1 and J is TRBJ2-1, with D perhaps TRBD2 (5 bases). This CDR3 spans 13 amino acids. In germline, CDR1 is SGHRS, CDR2 YFSETQ. V lost 4 bases, J lost 7 bases, and 12 bases lay in between. The CDR3: CASSPGLINEQFF. The DNA of the CDR3 is TGCGCCAGCAGCCCCGGACTTATTAATGAGCAGTTCTTC.

The genes are TRBV14 and TRBJ1-5; TRBD1 aligns across 11 bases. V lost 4 bases, J lost 3 bases, and 11 bases stayed unmatched. In germline, CDR1 is SGHDN, CDR2 FVKESK. The CDR3 is made up of 18 amino acids. CDR3 in DNA: TGTGCCAGCAGCCGTCAGCCCGGGACAGGGGGTTCCAATCAGCCCCAGCATTTT. Translation gives CASSRQPGTGGSNQPQHF. Filled out from reference TRBV14 and TRBJ1-5, the complete variable domain reads EAGVTQFPSHSVIEKGQTVTLRCDPISGHDNLYWYRRVMGKEIKFLLHFVKESKQDESGMPNNRFLAERTGGTYSTLKVQPAELEDSGVYFCASSRQPGTGGSNQPQHFGDGTRLSIL.

The chain joins TRBV9 to TRBJ1-2; no reliable D call. The CDR3 sequence is 13 residues long. V lost 3 bases and J lost 4, with 10 bases in between. Germline lookup yields CDR1 SGDLS and CDR2 YYNGEE. DNA for the CDR3: TGTGCCAGCAGCGGAGAATTTTCCTATGGCTACACCTTC. This gives the protein CASSGEFSYGYTF.

On this clone itself: Different DNA sequences within this sample yield the same CDR3. The genes are TRBV3-1 (or the pseudogene TRBV3-2) and TRBJ2-2; D is ambiguous. CDR1 and CDR2 (germline): LGHDT, YNNKEL (reference sequence). The V gene lost 1 base and the J gene lost 4 bases, with 4 bases spanning the gap. This CDR3 region has 13 residues. The CDR3 DNA follows: TGTGCCAGCAGCCAAGTAGCCACCGGGGAGCTGTTTTTT. It yields the protein CASSQVATGELFF.

The table lists this clone with many counts. The rearrangement links TRBV14 to TRBJ1-2, with 8 bases fitting TRBD1. V lost 5 bases, J lost 8 bases, and 10 bases stayed unmatched. The CDR3 runs 14 residues. Germline V lookup: CDR1 SGHDN, CDR2 FVKESK. The DNA for the CDR3 is TGTGCCAGCAGCAGCTTCCAGGGGGCGGACGGCTACACCTTC. Protein product: CASSSFQGADGYTF.

The genes are TRBV5-1 and TRBJ2-1, with TRBD1 identical over 7 bases. CDR3 size: 14 residues. The germline CDR1 and CDR2 sequences are SGHRS and YFSETQ. The V and J ends lost 1 base and 3 bases, in that order; junction bases with no gene match: 1. CDR3 sequence: CASSLRTGYNEQFF. In DNA form, the CDR3 reads TGCGCCAGCAGCTTGCGGACAGGCTACAATGAGCAGTTCTTC.

The V gene is TRBV9, the J gene TRBJ2-3, with D possibly matching TRBD2 (6 bases). Germline CDR1 and CDR2: SGDLS and YYNGEE. V dropped 0 bases and J dropped 2 bases, with 10 bases sitting between them. This CDR3 is 15 amino acids long. CDR3 bases: TGTGCCAGCAGCGTAGCGGGGGTAGTCACAGATACGCAGTATTTT. Encoded protein: CASSVAGVVTDTQYF.

In this sample, this clone turned up once. The chain couples TRBV7-2 to TRBJ2-7, with 7 bases identical to TRBD2. The trim removed 3 bases at V and 3 bases at J, leaving 5 bases unmatched. Germline values: CDR1 SGHTA, CDR2 FQGNSA. The length of the CDR3 is 14 residues. This CDR3 is CASSLTGGGYEQYF. The CDR3 DNA reads TGTGCCAGCAGCTTGACCGGCGGGGGCTACGAGCAGTACTTC.

The chain links TRBV4-3 to TRBJ2-1; TRBD2 matches 7 bases. This CDR3 has 16 residues. J lost 3 bases, V lost 0 bases, and 5 bases had no gene match. Per germline, CDR1 LGHNA and CDR2 YSLEER. CDR3 region: CASSQDYGGFYNEQFF. The CDR3 DNA sequence: TGCGCCAGCAGCCAAGATTACGGGGGGTTCTACAATGAGCAGTTCTTC.

This rearrangement joins TRBV18 to TRBJ2-5; a possible D gene is TRBD2 (5 bases). Between the trimmed V and J ends, which lost 6 bases and 2 bases, there was a span of 13 bases. The length of the CDR3 is 14 residues. CDR1 is KGHSH, CDR2 LQKENI, per germline. The CDR3 DNA reads as TGTGCCAGCTCGTCGGACTGGAAGCAAGAGACCCAGTACTTC. Protein sequence: CASSSDWKQETQYF. The full variable domain, with the rest looked up from reference TRBV18 and TRBJ2-5, is NAGVMQNPRHLVRRRGQEARLRCSPMKGHSHVYWYRQLPEEGLKFMVYLQKENIIDESGMPKERFSAEFPKEGPSILRIQQVVRGDSAAYFCASSSDWKQETQYFGPGTRLLVL.

The CDR3 bases are TGCGCCAGCAGTGAAAACAGGGATCAGCCCCAGCATTTT. Its translation: CASSENRDQPQHF. This sequence joins TRBV10-2 and TRBJ1-5; TRBD1 is a possible D gene (6 bases). With 3 bases removed from V and 5 bases from J, the gap between germline ends came to 8 bases. The CDR3 sequence is 13 residues long. Germline V gene data show CDR1 as WSHSY and CDR2 as SAAADI.

The chain carries TRBV18 and TRBJ1-1; no definite D call. Germline CDR1 reads KGHSH; CDR2 reads LQKENI. The CDR3 has 14 amino acids. V was trimmed by 3 bases and J by 0 bases, leaving 8 bases between them. Written as DNA, the CDR3 is TGTGCCAGCTCACCGAGGGATGTGAACACTGAAGCTTTCTTT. Translated, it gives CASSPRDVNTEAFF. Complete variable domain (other parts from reference TRBV18 and TRBJ1-1): NAGVMQNPRHLVRRRGQEARLRCSPMKGHSHVYWYRQLPEEGLKFMVYLQKENIIDESGMPKERFSAEFPKEGPSILRIQQVVRGDSAAYFCASSPRDVNTEAFFGQGTRLTVV.

The J gene is TRBJ2-5, the V gene TRBV7-2; D is unresolved. This CDR3 spans 14 amino acids. V gave up 5 bases and J gave up 1 base, with 11 bases separating them. CDR1 SGHTA and CDR2 FQGNSA come from the germline V gene. This CDR3 reads CASSLLGIQETQYF. The CDR3 DNA follows: TGTGCCAGCAGCCTCCTAGGAATCCAAGAGACCCAGTACTTC.

This rearrangement joins TRBV5-1 to TRBJ1-3, with TRBD1 identical over 7 bases. The germline CDR1 and CDR2 sequences are SGHRS and YFSETQ. The CDR3 length is 15 residues. The V and J ends lost 0 bases and 2 bases, in that order; junction bases with no gene match: 2. CDR3 protein: CASSLVQGAGNTIYF. The CDR3 coding sequence is TGCGCCAGCAGCTTGGTCCAGGGGGCTGGAAACACCATATATTTT. Drawing the rest from reference TRBV5-1 and TRBJ1-3, the complete variable domain is KAGVTQTPRYLIKTRGQQVTLSCSPISGHRSVSWYQQTPGQGLQFLFEYFSETQRNKGNFPGRFSGRQFSNSRSEMNVSTLELGDSALYLCASSLVQGAGNTIYFGEGSWLTVV.

This rearrangement joins TRBV10-3 to TRBJ2-1, with 12 bases that match TRBD2. The CDR3 is made up of 15 amino acids. Germline CDR1 reads ENHRY; CDR2 reads SYGVKD. After removal of 4 bases from V and 6 bases from J, the junction contained 4 bases not matched to a gene. As DNA, the CDR3 is TGTGCCATCAGTGGGCCGGGACTAGCGGGCAATGAGCAGTTCTTC. It is translated as CAISGPGLAGNEQFF.

The chain links TRBV5-6 to TRBJ1-6; D may be TRBD1 (5 bases). V was pared by 4 bases and J by 5 bases, with 10 bases between. The CDR3 runs 14 residues. Germline CDR1 SGHDT, CDR2 YYEEEE. DNA of the CDR3: TGTGCCAGCAGCCTCGGGGGAGATAATTCACCCCTCCACTTT. Translating gives CASSLGGDNSPLHF.

Worth noting for this clone: The junction departs from the called germline gene at one end, perhaps through a read error. The chain employs TRBV6-2 or TRBV6-3 and TRBJ1-5; the match to TRBD1 covers 9 bases. The length of the CDR3 is 20 residues. From germline, CDR1 is MNHEY and CDR2 SVGEGT. The CDR3 region has the DNA TGTGCCAGCAGTTACCACCGGGACAGGGCAAAAATTCGTAGCGATCAGCCCCAGCATTTT. Translation: CASSYHRDRAKIRSDQPQHF.

The V call is TRBV21-1, the J call TRBJ1-2; the table names TRBD1, a call not compared with the DNA. TRBV21-1 is labeled a pseudogene. CDR3 size: 14 residues. The CDR3 loop reads CASLRGRTNYGYTF. Written as DNA, the CDR3 is TGTGCCAGCCTCAGGGGGCGTACTAACTATGGCTACACCTTC.

Here the CDR3 reads CASKSPGQGTYEQYF. The CDR3 DNA reads TGTGCCAGTAAATCACCGGGACAGGGTACCTACGAGCAGTACTTC. This sequence joins TRBV19 and TRBJ2-7, with 9 positions matching TRBD1. The length of the CDR3 is 15 residues. With 7 bases clipped from V and 2 bases from J, the junction kept 9 bases outside the gene matches. Germline V gene sequence: CDR1 LNHDA, CDR2 SQIVND (reference sequence).

CDR3 coding DNA: TGTGCCAACGGCAGGGTGAACACTGAAGCTTTCTTT. This sequence encodes CANGRVNTEAFF. This chain joins TRBV2 and TRBJ1-1, with D perhaps TRBD1 (5 bases). Germline CDR1 reads SNHLY; CDR2 reads FYNNEI. The length of the CDR3 is 12 residues. The V gene lost 10 bases and the J gene lost 0 bases, with 9 bases spanning the gap.